This TCR beta chain was sequenced for a study of blood T cell repertoires in COVID-19. Study context: T cells, B-cell-depleted T cells, or PBMCs supplied cDNA or gDNA.

Per the original methods: Estimates of nucleated cell counts were drawn from the amplification of reference gene primers. Method: immunoSEQ multiplex PCR; TCRdb's copy keeps in-frame clones and lacks some. V, J and clone size are taken as reported in that table, and D and trimming were inferred from the DNA itself. The sample records about 270,000 clones, 80% to 85% being singletons. The sample consisted of peripheral blood. This TCR derives from a woman aged 60-75 years with active or convalescent COVID-19.

Here the CDR3 reads CASSEASGGGDQPQHF. CDR3 bases: TGTGCCAGCAGTGAAGCCTCGGGGGGGGGAGATCAGCCCCAGCATTTT. The V gene is TRBV2, the J gene TRBJ1-5; a possible D gene is TRBD1 (5 bases). Trimming left V 0 bases short and J 5 bases short, with 14 bases between. The germline V gene has CDR1 SNHLY and CDR2 FYNNEI. The CDR3 runs 16 residues.